This T cell receptor beta chain emerged from a study of vaccination and CD4 T cells after COVID-19. An Oncomine TCR Beta short-read assay was used to sequence the DNA from cultured CD4+ T cells. A single record per CDR3 protein comes from TCRdb applying MiXCR to the PCR reads. The table shows roughly 7,300 distinct CDR3 sequences, with 66% occurring only once. Remarks on this clonotype: Antigen specificity is unknown.

This sample's treatment: approximately nine-day PBMC culture with coronavirus spike peptide pools or control peptides (ViraFEST assay). Looked up from germline, CDR1 is ENHRY and CDR2 is SYGVKD. This CDR3 spans 14 amino acids. General observations from the study: Spike mono-reactivity was evident in 304 of the 307 vaccine-specific clones derived from convalescent patients. Apart from involving relatively few convalescent patients, the work omitted early post-infection timepoints. Reactive clone data from convalescent patients indicated a median of approximately 90% appearing only post-vaccination.

This TCR was sampled from a human donor who had recovered from COVID-19. The material sequenced was CD4+ T cells from blood, cultured in vitro. This chain joins TRBV10-3 and TRBJ2-3, with a weak D call TRBD1 (5 bases). The closer fit of TRBJ1-3 to the DNA end suggests the J call may be wrong. CDR3 sequence: CAISESTSGGAIYF. As DNA, the CDR3 is TGTGCCATCAGTGAGTCCACTAGCGGGGGGGCCATATATTTT.